The clone carrying this TCR beta chain was found many times. V was cut by 0 bases and J by 0 bases, with 4 bases left in between. Germline CDR1 and CDR2: WNHNN and SYGVQD (reference sequence). The CDR3 length is 14 residues. Time point of the sample: before trial treatment. This sample was taken from a study of low-dose radiotherapy and immunotherapy resistance in tumors. Alpha and beta chains were covered, as first-strand cDNA relied on TRAV- and TRBV-specific primers. A roughly 20-cycle PCR with a constant-region primer and V-primer adapter amplified TCRs. Via MiXCR, TCRdb re-called the reads, giving one row per CDR3 protein. The profile shows more than 45,000 distinct CDR3 sequences, roughly a quarter of them singletons.

Sequencing was performed on PBMCs, taken before treatment. This chain joins TRBV10-1 and TRBJ2-3, with unresolved D. This TCR was recovered from a male donor with prostate cancer. The chain's CDR3 is CASSESLSTDTQYF. The CDR3 region has the DNA TGCGCCAGCAGTGAGTCTCTTAGCACAGATACGCAGTATTTT.